This T cell receptor beta chain was identified during a study of blood T cell repertoires in COVID-19. About the research overall: From T cells, B-cell-depleted T cells, or PBMCs came the material, which was cDNA or gDNA.

CDR1 and CDR2 (germline): MNHEY, SMNVEV (reference sequence). CDR3 size: 19 residues. Trimming stripped 2 bases from V and 2 bases from J, with 23 bases between. Generated by immunoSEQ multiplex PCR, the TCRdb table keeps only in-frame clones and is missing some. The data hold around 150,000 clones, with 92% observed a single time. Patients of the Seattle cohort, enrolled during active infection, were followed longitudinally. The sequencing input was peripheral blood. The TCR sequence derives from a man aged 25-45 years with COVID-19, enrolled during active disease. This chain joins TRBV27 and TRBJ2-3; D is perhaps TRBD2 (6 bases). The CDR3 spells CASSLETRVGGSITDTQYF. The CDR3 bases are TGTGCCAGCAGTTTAGAGACTCGTGTGGGGGGATCAATCACAGATACGCAGTATTTT.